There are a few counts of the clone carrying this TCR beta chain. TCRdb re-called the 5' RACE reads through MiXCR, storing one row per CDR3 protein. The sample carries 50,000 to 75,000 distinct CDR3 sequences, about 20% recorded once. Source material: memory CD4+ T cells sorted from a lymph node. Described subset: memory CD4+ T cells, CD4+CD45RO+CD25-. This TCR was recovered from a female donor with breast cancer.

CDR3 amino acids: CSARDRGNTGELFF. The CDR3 region has the DNA TGCAGCGCTAGAGACAGGGGGAACACCGGGGAGCTGTTTTTT. The chain employs TRBV29-1 and TRBJ2-2; 8 nucleotides agree with TRBD1. Per the germline V gene, CDR1 is SQVTM and CDR2 is ANQGSEA. V shed 7 bases and J 1 base; nucleotides not matched to a gene: 5. There are 14 residues in the CDR3.